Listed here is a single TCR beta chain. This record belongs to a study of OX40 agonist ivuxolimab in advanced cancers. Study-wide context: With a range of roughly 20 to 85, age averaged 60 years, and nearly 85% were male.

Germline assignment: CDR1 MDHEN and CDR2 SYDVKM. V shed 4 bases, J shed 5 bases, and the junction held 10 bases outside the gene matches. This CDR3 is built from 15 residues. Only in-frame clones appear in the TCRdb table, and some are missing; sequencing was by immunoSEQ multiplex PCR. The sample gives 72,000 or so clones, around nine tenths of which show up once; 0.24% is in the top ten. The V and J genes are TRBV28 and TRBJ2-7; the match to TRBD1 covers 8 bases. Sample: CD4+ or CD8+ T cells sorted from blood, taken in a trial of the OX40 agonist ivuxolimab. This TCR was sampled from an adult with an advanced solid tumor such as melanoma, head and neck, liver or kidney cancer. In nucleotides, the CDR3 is TGTGCCAGCAGTTCAACGGGACAGGCTTTAAACGAGCAGTACTTC. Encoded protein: CASSSTGQALNEQYF.